This is a list of T cell receptor beta chains from one sample in a study of T cell repertoires in cytomegalovirus infection. TCRdb used MiXCR to reprocess the reads, holding one entry per CDR3 protein. The data show about 190,000 distinct CDR3 sequences, with 28% seen just once and approximately 31% held by the top ten. Sequenced: PBMCs. These receptors originate from a human donor in good health (CMV status not recorded). Some clones in this sample may be carry-over from other donors' samples. The CDR3 runs from the conserved cysteine through the conserved F or W. D genes are given only for firm matches. Rows may omit the clone size; those that give it use once, few, many or a size class.

d_gene	abundance	v_gene	j_gene	CDR3nt	CDR3aa
NA	NA	TRBV4-1	TRBJ1-2	TGCGCCAGCAGCCAACCTACTGCCTCGCCCTATGGCTACACCTTC	CASSQPTASPYGYTF
TRBD1	few	TRBV7-2	TRBJ1-2	TGTGCCAGCAGCTCGGACAGGGGGCGAGGCTACACCTTC	CASSSDRGRGYTF
NA	NA	TRBV7-2	TRBJ1-3	TGTGCCAGCAGCTCCGGGAGGGGGAGAGGAAACACCATATATTTT	CASSSGRGRGNTIYF
NA	NA	TRBV7-9	TRBJ2-5	TGTGCCAGCAGCAAATACCGGGACGAAGAGACCCAGTACTTC	CASSKYRDEETQYF
NA	NA	TRBV6-1	TRBJ1-5	TGTGCCAGCAGTGGGGGGGGAGGCAATCAGCCCCAGCATTTT	CASSGGGGNQPQHF
NA	many	TRBV20-1	TRBJ1-3	TGCAGTGCTAGAGGGGTTTCAAACACCATATATTTT	CSARGVSNTIYF
NA	many	TRBV20-1	TRBJ1-2	TGCAGTGCTAGAGGGGGGGCCATCCATAAGGGTGGCTACACCTTC	CSARGGAIHKGGYTF
NA	many	TRBV7-2	TRBJ2-5	TGTGCCAGCAGCTTAGCGCCTGGCAGCGCAGCTCAAGAGACCCAGTACTTC	CASSLAPGSAAQETQYF
NA	few	TRBV7-9	TRBJ1-2	TGTGCCAGCAGCTCCATCGGGGGAATCTATGGCTACACCTTC	CASSSIGGIYGYTF
NA	NA	TRBV30	TRBJ1-1	TGTGCCTGGGGAGGTTATGAAGCTTTCTTT	CAWGGYEAFF
NA	NA	TRBV20-1	TRBJ1-2	TGCAGTGCTTATTTGGGCCCCGGGGGGGGCTACACCTTC	CSAYLGPGGGYTF
TRBD2	few	TRBV9	TRBJ2-3	TGTGCCAGCAGCTTCCCAATTAGCGGGCTCACAGATACGCAGTATTTT	CASSFPISGLTDTQYF
NA	NA	TRBV5-5	TRBJ1-2	TGTGCCAGCAGCTTGATTTCGGGGAGGGACGCCTATGGCTACACCTTC	CASSLISGRDAYGYTF
TRBD1	NA	TRBV6-2/TRBV6-3	TRBJ1-6	TGTGCCAGCAGTTACAGTGGGACAGGGGCATCACCCCTCCACTTT	CASSYSGTGASPLHF
TRBD1	few	TRBV11-2	TRBJ2-3	TGTGCCAGCAGCATAGACAGGGCCCCGGCAGATACGCAGTATTTT	CASSIDRAPADTQYF
TRBD2	few	TRBV7-6	TRBJ2-1	TGTGCCAGCAGCACCCGGACTAGCGGGGGGGCATTAAATGAGCAGTTCTTC	CASSTRTSGGALNEQFF
TRBD1	NA	TRBV29-1	TRBJ1-2	TGCAGCGTTTCGCCCGGACAGGTCGATGGCTACACCTTC	CSVSPGQVDGYTF
TRBD2	NA	TRBV6-2/TRBV6-3	TRBJ2-5	TGTGCCAGCAGTTACTCGACCGGGGGGGAAGAGACCCAGTACTTC	CASSYSTGGEETQYF
NA	NA	TRBV6-6	TRBJ1-6	TGTGCCAGCAGTTACTCGATTATACCCCTCCACTTT	CASSYSIIPLHF
TRBD1	few	TRBV19	TRBJ2-2	TGTGCCAGTAGCTTGTTCGGACAGGGGGCATTCGGGGAGCTGTTTTTT	CASSLFGQGAFGELFF
TRBD2	few	TRBV7-6	TRBJ2-3	TGTGCCAGCAGCTTAGCCGGACTAGCTCTCACAGATACGCAGTATTTT	CASSLAGLALTDTQYF
TRBD1	NA	TRBV19	TRBJ1-1	TGTGCCAGCTCCTCCGGGACAGACTTCACTGAAGCTTTCTTT	CASSSGTDFTEAFF
NA	few	TRBV10-3	TRBJ1-1	TGTGCCACCGAGGAGGTTAAGAACACTGAAGCTTTCTTT	CATEEVKNTEAFF
NA	NA	TRBV11-2	TRBJ1-2	TGTGCCAGCAGCGCACCAGCTAACTATGGCTACACCTTC	CASSAPANYGYTF